This T cell receptor (beta chain) was found in a study of regulatory T cells in long-lasting Graves disease. Arm-PCR of CDR3 regions with iRepertoire HTBI primers generated TCR beta libraries. Using its own MiXCR run on the multiplex PCR reads, TCRdb lists one record per CDR3 protein. This table has approximately 350,000 distinct CDR3 sequences, 16% appearing once. The CDR3 length is 14 residues. V was pared by 4 bases and J by 2 bases, with 10 bases between. Germline V gives CDR1 SGHTA, CDR2 FQGNSA. Indicated time point: newly diagnosed GD, antithyroid drugs for less than 3 months. Construction of the TCR library relied on RNA isolated from PBMCs. The study, taken as a whole, reports: Patients with persistent disease showed a bias toward TRBV28, TRBJ1-2 and TRBJ2-5. Persistent Graves' patients possessed reduced TCR diversity relative to recently diagnosed ones. The sample size was small, and this may have reduced accuracy.

Concerning this clonotype itself: Its specificity is unknown.

This sample also appeared in a second study, on T cells in Graves' hyperthyroidism and ophthalmopathy. This second study says: An initial round of RT-PCR targeting the TCR CDR3 relied on the HTBI primer set.

The clonotype comes from a man aged 35 to 55 with Graves disease. The source was peripheral blood mononuclear cells (PBMCs), collected at new diagnosis, from a patient treated with antithyroid drugs. This chain joins TRBV7-2 and TRBJ2-3; D may be TRBD2 (5 bases). CDR3 in amino acids: CASSSSGNTDTQYF. CDR3 bases: TGTGCCAGCAGCTCTTCGGGGAACACAGATACGCAGTATTTT.